Listed below are T cell receptor beta chains from one sample, sequenced in a study of blood T cell repertoires in COVID-19. Generated by immunoSEQ multiplex PCR, the TCRdb table keeps only in-frame clones and is missing some. The table has about 44,000 clones, around 80% seen once. Material: peripheral blood. Every receptor here comes from a human donor in a cohort sampled during active COVID-19. The conserved cysteine and the conserved F or W are not part of the CDR3 here.

J,V,CDR3
TRBJ2-5,TRBV11-2,ASSSRGWSEETQY
TRBJ1-5,TRBV11-2,ASSDRGSNQPQH
TRBJ2-1,TRBV3-1/TRBV3-2,ASSQEGGGGYNEQF
TRBJ2-2,TRBV13,ASSPLSGADTGELF
TRBJ1-4,TRBV19,ASRQGYEKLF
TRBJ1-2,TRBV29-1,SVADRVYGYT
TRBJ1-2,TRBV28,ASSPGQVKGGYT
TRBJ2-2,TRBV29-1,SVVGQGGELF
TRBJ1-4,TRBV7-6,ASSGQGEKLF
TRBJ2-3,TRBV3-1/TRBV3-2,ASSQDRGDTQY
TRBJ2-5,TRBV20-1,SAREAETQY
TRBJ1-2,TRBV29-1,SVRVPGLSLYGYT
TRBJ2-1,TRBV6-1,ASSEKGLAGGFSYNEQF
TRBJ2-5,TRBV3-1/TRBV3-2,ASSHPTGGAEETQY
TRBJ1-2,TRBV9,ASSSSPGTGTGYT
TRBJ2-5,TRBV7-3,ASSFYGAPQETQY
TRBJ1-2,TRBV30,AWSVGADGYT
TRBJ1-2,TRBV7-2,ASSLYGSGVSGYT
TRBJ1-2,TRBV12-5,ASGRGRGYT
TRBJ2-3,TRBV6-5,ASSSKGGARDTQY
TRBJ2-3,TRBV5-6,ASSRSRGGADTQY
TRBJ2-5,TRBV5-1,ASSLGDRGEQETQY
TRBJ2-3,TRBV10-2,ASTSGGGFVSQY
TRBJ2-5,TRBV12-5,ASGLGLAAQETQY
TRBJ2-5,TRBV10-2,ASSDVGGETQY
TRBJ1-5,TRBV2,ASVSDGNQPQH
TRBJ2-1,TRBV5-1,ASSRDRSSYNEQF
TRBJ1-4,TRBV3-1/TRBV3-2,ASSNTPANEKLF
TRBJ1-6,TRBV5-6,ASSSDSHSNSPLH
TRBJ1-2,TRBV5-1,ASSLAAGDGYT
TRBJ1-1,TRBV5-1,ASSTGSWAEAF
TRBJ2-1,TRBV5-5,ASSPTSGGANEQF
TRBJ2-2,TRBV18,ASSPAGRFSGELF
TRBJ1-2,TRBV3-1/TRBV3-2,ASSQDSGHSGYT
TRBJ2-3,TRBV18,ASSQGQGTDTQY
TRBJ1-1,TRBV9,ASSATENLNTEAF
TRBJ1-6,TRBV3-1/TRBV3-2,ASGPRTGDNSPLH
TRBJ2-3,TRBV12-3/TRBV12-4,ASRKEGEQY
TRBJ2-5,TRBV6-5,AVGRAAETQY
TRBJ1-1,TRBV2,ASSASRGRLNTEAF
TRBJ1-4,TRBV7-6,ASSHGQGREKLF
TRBJ1-5,TRBV11-3,ASSLDLELGTGIRNQPQH
TRBJ1-6,TRBV5-4,ASSPGDFYNSPLH
TRBJ2-2,TRBV7-9,ASSLEGATTGELF
TRBJ2-5,TRBV15,ATSIRSLIQETQY